This TCR beta chain was observed in a study of radiotherapy plus CTLA-4 blockade in lung cancer. Profiling relied on immunoSEQ multiplex PCR, and the TCRdb table lists in-frame clones only, not all of them. This table holds 50,000 to 70,000 clones, about three quarters found once. Material: peripheral blood, obtained from a patient treated with radiotherapy plus ipilimumab. The sequence was collected from a human donor with non-small cell lung cancer who had a partial response to radiotherapy plus ipilimumab.

CDR3 nucleotides: TGTGCCAGCGATGGCGACAGTTTCGAAGCTTTCTTT. It specifies CASDGDSFEAFF. The gene calls are TRBV19 and TRBJ1-1, with D possibly matching TRBD1 (5 bases). Deletions cut 9 bases from V and 8 bases from J, with 16 bases between. The CDR3 spans 12 residues. Germline V lookup: CDR1 LNHDA, CDR2 SQIVND (reference sequence).